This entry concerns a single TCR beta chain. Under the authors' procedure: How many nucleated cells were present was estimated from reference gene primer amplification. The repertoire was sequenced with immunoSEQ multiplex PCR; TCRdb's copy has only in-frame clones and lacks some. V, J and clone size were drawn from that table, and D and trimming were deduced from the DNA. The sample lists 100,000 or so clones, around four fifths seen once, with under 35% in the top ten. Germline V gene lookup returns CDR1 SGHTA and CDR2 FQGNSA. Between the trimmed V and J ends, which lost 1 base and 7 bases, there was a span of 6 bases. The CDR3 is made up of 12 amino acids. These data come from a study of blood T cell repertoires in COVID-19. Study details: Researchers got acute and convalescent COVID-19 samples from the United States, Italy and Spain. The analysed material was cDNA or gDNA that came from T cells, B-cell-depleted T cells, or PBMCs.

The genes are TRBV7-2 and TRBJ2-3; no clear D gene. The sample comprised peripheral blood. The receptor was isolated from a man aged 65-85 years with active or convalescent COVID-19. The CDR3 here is CASSLDRNTQYF. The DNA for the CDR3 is TGTGCCAGCAGCTTAGACAGAAATACGCAGTATTTT.